Each of the 20 T cell receptor beta chains below was sequenced from the same sample in a study of CD8+CD57+ T cells in acquired aplastic anemia. Genomic DNA constituted the template upon which TCR beta VDJ and CDR3 profiling was performed. MiXCR, applied by TCRdb to the reads, yields one record per CDR3 protein. The sample includes roughly 190,000 distinct CDR3 sequences, more than 45% of them seen just once. Sequencing involved patients with CD8+CD57+ cell expansion previously shown by flow cytometry. Sequencing was carried out using sorted CD4+, CD8+, or CD8+CD57+ T cells (not recorded which) from PBMCs. These receptors came from a human donor with aplastic anemia.

The chain has TRBV20-1 and TRBJ2-3, with D possibly TRBD1 on 5 matching bases. This CDR3 is built from 15 residues. From germline, CDR1 is DFQATT and CDR2 SNEGSKA (reference sequence). Trimming pared 0 bases from V and 0 bases from J, leaving 10 bases between. The CDR3 DNA sequence: TGCAGTGCTAGAGATTTCGACAGAAGCACAGATACGCAGTATTTT. Its translation: CSARDFDRSTDTQYF.

As concerns this clonotype: One junction end disagrees with the germline gene, perhaps due to a read error. This chain uses TRBV27 with TRBJ1-6, with D possibly TRBD1 on 6 matching bases. Looked up from germline, CDR1 is MNHEY and CDR2 is SMNVEV (reference sequence). CDR3 length: 16 amino acids. The chain's CDR3 is CASSLRTGASISPLRF. The CDR3 coding sequence is TGTGCCAGCAGTCTGAGGACGGGGGCGAGTATTTCACCCCTCCGCTTT.

This clonotype was detected only a few times. The chain is built from TRBV15 and TRBJ1-2; weak D call: TRBD1 (6 bases). This CDR3 is built from 16 residues. Trimming pared 3 bases from V and 3 bases from J, leaving 17 bases between. The germline V gene has CDR1 LNHNV and CDR2 YYDKDF (reference sequence). CDR3 coding DNA: TGTGCCACCAGCAGTTCCTTCCCCCGGACAGACTATGGCTACACCTTC. Amino acids: CATSSSFPRTDYGYTF.

The genes are TRBV6-1 and TRBJ2-5; no clear D gene. CDR3 size: 13 residues. From germline, CDR1 is MNHNS and CDR2 SASEGT. V gave up 3 bases and J gave up 7 bases, with 12 bases separating them. The CDR3 region has the DNA TGTGCCAGCAGTGACAGTTGGGCTTGGACCCAGTACTTC. Translating it yields CASSDSWAWTQYF.

CDR3: CASSEASGVTYEQYF. CDR3 nucleotides: TGTGCCAGCAGTGAAGCGTCAGGAGTTACCTACGAGCAGTACTTC. This chain joins TRBV2 and TRBJ2-7; D ambiguous. Germline-derived CDR1 and CDR2 are SNHLY and FYNNEI. V was cut by 0 bases and J by 2 bases, with 11 bases left in between. The CDR3 is made up of 15 amino acids.

V and J are TRBV19 and TRBJ1-2; D is possibly TRBD1 (5 bases). CDR1 is LNHDA, CDR2 SQIVND, per germline (reference sequence). The CDR3 runs 15 residues. The germline V and J ends were trimmed by 1 base and 7 bases, with 16 bases remaining between them. CDR3 protein: CASSIVARQGGGYTF. The CDR3 nucleotides are TGTGCCAGTAGTATAGTAGCCCGGCAGGGTGGTGGCTACACCTTC.

This rearrangement joins TRBV24-1 to TRBJ2-7; 14 bases are shared with TRBD2. CDR1 and CDR2 from the germline V gene are KGHDR and SFDVKD. The CDR3 has 15 amino acids. V lost 4 bases to trimming and J lost 3 bases; unmatched junction nucleotides: 1. CDR3 region: CATSEGLAGVYEQYF. In nucleotides, the CDR3 is TGTGCCACCAGTGAGGGACTAGCGGGAGTCTACGAGCAGTACTTC.

This clonotype has ten or more counts. The rearrangement uses TRBV5-1 and TRBJ2-1; 10 bases match TRBD1. The CDR3 is 15 amino acids. Losses at the gene ends were 4 bases for V and 5 bases for J; bases not matched to a gene: 6. Germline CDR1 is SGHRS and CDR2 is YFSETQ. Here the CDR3 reads CASSSYGTGDNEQFF. The CDR3 coding sequence is TGCGCCAGCAGCAGCTACGGGACAGGGGACAATGAGCAGTTCTTC.

V usage is TRBV29-1 and J usage is TRBJ2-1, with D unclear. The CDR3 contains 15 residues. Trimming shortened V by 0 bases and J by 0 bases, and 9 bases separated the two germline ends. CDR1 is SQVTM and CDR2 is ANQGSEA in the germline V gene. CDR3 in DNA: TGCAGCGTTGAAGACTCCGGTTTCTCCTACAATGAGCAGTTCTTC. Translated, it gives CSVEDSGFSYNEQFF.

In its sample, this clonotype was seen many times. This sequence joins TRBV4-1 and TRBJ2-7; D call uncertain. Germline V gene sequence: CDR1 MGHRA, CDR2 YSYEKL. V dropped 2 bases and J dropped 2 bases, with 10 bases sitting between them. This CDR3 has 14 residues. In nucleotides, the CDR3 is TGCGCCAGCAGCCAACTGCCATACGCCTACGAGCAGTACTTC. Protein: CASSQLPYAYEQYF.

In its sample, this clonotype was seen a few times. The V call is TRBV28, the J call TRBJ1-1; weak D call: TRBD1 (5 bases). Per germline, CDR1 MDHEN and CDR2 SYDVKM. Trimming took off 7 bases at V and 2 bases at J, with 8 bases between the two ends. The CDR3 contains 12 residues. CDR3: CASKGLNTEAFF. Written as DNA, the CDR3 is TGTGCCAGCAAGGGGCTCAACACTGAAGCTTTCTTT.

The V and J genes are TRBV7-9 and TRBJ2-3; TRBD1 matches 9 bases. The J segment lost 1 base and the V segment lost 3 bases, leaving 5 bases of the junction unmatched. The V gene's germline CDR1 is SEHNR and CDR2 FQNEAQ (reference sequence). This CDR3 is built from 16 residues. The CDR3 coding sequence is TGTGCCAGCAGCTTCCCCCGGGACAGGGGCACAGATACGCAGTATTTT. Translation gives CASSFPRDRGTDTQYF.

In this sample, this clonotype turned up many times. The rearrangement links TRBV29-1 to TRBJ2-1; 7 nucleotides match TRBD1. V lost 4 bases, J lost 6 bases, and 15 bases stayed unmatched. Looked up from germline, CDR1 is SQVTM and CDR2 is ANQGSEA. The CDR3 loop spans 16 amino acids. CDR3 nucleotides: TGCAGCGTTGTAAGTCAGCGACAGGGTCTCTCCAATGAGCAGTTCTTC. Translated, it gives CSVVSQRQGLSNEQFF.

V is TRBV9 and J is TRBJ2-6; a possible D gene is TRBD1 (5 bases). The CDR3 is made up of 14 amino acids. V lost 0 bases and J 7 bases, leaving 8 bases between the germline ends. Germline V gene lookup returns CDR1 SGDLS and CDR2 YYNGEE. The chain's CDR3 is CASSVGRVANVLTF. The CDR3 DNA follows: TGTGCCAGCAGCGTAGGCAGGGTAGCCAACGTCCTGACTTTC.

Comments on this clonotype: An end of the junction differs from the germline gene, which may be a read error. The chain uses TRBV10-3 and TRBJ2-1; a possible D gene is TRBD2 (5 bases). The germline CDR1 and CDR2 sequences are ENHRY and SYGVKD. This CDR3 is 13 amino acids long. For the CDR3, the DNA is TGTGCCAGCAAGGGAGACCACTACAATGAGCAGTCCTTC. It encodes CASKGDHYNEQSF.

This clonotype was seen once. CDR3 in amino acids: CASSEGSNRFYNSPLHF. DNA for the CDR3: TGTGCCAGTTCGGAGGGATCAAATAGGTTCTATAATTCACCCCTCCACTTT. This chain links TRBV9 with TRBJ1-6; no definite D call. CDR3 length: 17 amino acids. The V and J ends lost 8 bases and 3 bases respectively, with 21 bases between them. Germline V gene sequence: CDR1 SGDLS, CDR2 YYNGEE.

The rearrangement links TRBV11-2 to TRBJ2-3; 15 bases align to TRBD2. The CDR3 runs 16 residues. Germline-derived CDR1 and CDR2 are SGHAT and FQNNGV. V lost 5 bases to trimming and J lost 8 bases; unmatched junction nucleotides: 8. CDR3 residues: CASSRAGLAGGGTQYF. CDR3 nucleotide sequence: TGTGCCAGCAGCCGTGCGGGACTAGCGGGAGGAGGTACGCAGTATTTT.

In this sample, this clonotype turned up many times. This sequence joins TRBV5-1 and TRBJ2-3; 13 bases are a match to TRBD2. CDR1 and CDR2 (germline): SGHRS, YFSETQ. The CDR3 is 19 residues long. V trimming: 0 bases; J trimming: 2 bases; junction bases outside the gene matches: 9. In nucleotides, the CDR3 is TGCGCCAGCAGCTTGGCCCGGACTAGCGGGGGAGGAGACACAGATACGCAGTATTTT. Translation: CASSLARTSGGGDTDTQYF.

The V gene is TRBV15, the J gene TRBJ1-5; D gene unclear. The germline V gene encodes CDR1 LNHNV and CDR2 YYDKDF (reference sequence). The CDR3 consists of 15 residues. V was shortened by 0 bases and J by 9 bases, with 15 bases between the two germline ends. CDR3 nucleotides: TGTGCCACCAGCAGAGATAGAGGTTCTGCGGCGCCCCAGCATTTT. Amino acids: CATSRDRGSAAPQHF.

The V gene is TRBV12-2, the J gene TRBJ2-1; the table's D gene call, TRBD2, was not cross checked with the DNA. TRBV12-2 is recorded as a pseudogene. This CDR3 contains 16 residues. The CDR3 nucleotides are TGTGCAAGTCGTCATGACGGGACTGCCTCCTACAATGAGCAGTTCTTC. Translation: CASRHDGTASYNEQFF.